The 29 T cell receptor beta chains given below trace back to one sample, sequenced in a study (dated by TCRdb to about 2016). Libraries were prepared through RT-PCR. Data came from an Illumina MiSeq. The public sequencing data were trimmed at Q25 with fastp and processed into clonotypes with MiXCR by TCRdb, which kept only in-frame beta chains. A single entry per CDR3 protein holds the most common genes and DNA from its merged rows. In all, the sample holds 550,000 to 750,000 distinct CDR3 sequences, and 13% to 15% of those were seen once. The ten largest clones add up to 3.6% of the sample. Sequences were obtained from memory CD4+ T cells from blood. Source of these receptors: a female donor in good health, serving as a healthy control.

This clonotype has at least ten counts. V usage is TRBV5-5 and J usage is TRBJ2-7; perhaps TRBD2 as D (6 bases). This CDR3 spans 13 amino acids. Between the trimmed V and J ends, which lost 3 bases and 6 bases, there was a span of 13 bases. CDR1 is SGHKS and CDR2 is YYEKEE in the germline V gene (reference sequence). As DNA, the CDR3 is TGTGCCAGCAGCTCGCGGGGACTTGGCGAGCAGTACTTC. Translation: CASSSRGLGEQYF.

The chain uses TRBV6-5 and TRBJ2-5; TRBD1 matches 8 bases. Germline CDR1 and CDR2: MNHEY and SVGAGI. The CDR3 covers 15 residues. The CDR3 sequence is CHGSLRQGRRETQYF. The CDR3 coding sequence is TGTCACGGCAGCCTTAGACAGGGGCGCAGGGAGACCCAGTACTTC.

DNA for the CDR3: TGTGCCAGCACCAGGGGAGGGTACGAGCAGTACTTC. Translation gives CASTRGGYEQYF. The V gene is TRBV28, the J gene TRBJ2-7, with D perhaps matching TRBD2 (7 bases). This CDR3 spans 12 amino acids. The V gene's germline CDR1 is MDHEN and CDR2 SYDVKM. Trimming removed 7 bases at V and 4 bases at J, with 11 bases between.

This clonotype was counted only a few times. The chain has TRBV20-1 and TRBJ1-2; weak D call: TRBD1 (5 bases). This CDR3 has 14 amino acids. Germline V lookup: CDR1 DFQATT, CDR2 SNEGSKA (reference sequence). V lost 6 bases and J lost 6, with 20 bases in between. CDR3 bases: TGCAGTGCCGTGGGGGGAGGAACGCGTGATGGCTACACCTTC. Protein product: CSAVGGGTRDGYTF.

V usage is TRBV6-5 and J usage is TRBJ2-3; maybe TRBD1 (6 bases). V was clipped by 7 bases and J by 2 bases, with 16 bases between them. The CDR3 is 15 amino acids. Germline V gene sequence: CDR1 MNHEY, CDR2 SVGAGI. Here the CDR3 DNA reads TGTGCCAGCAAGCTTGGGGGCAACCCCACAGATACGCAGTATTTT. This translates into CASKLGGNPTDTQYF.

The CDR3 DNA is TGTGCCAGCAGCTCCTCGACAGGGGATCGTCAGCCCCAGCATTTT. Translation: CASSSSTGDRQPQHF. V usage is TRBV7-9 and J usage is TRBJ1-5, with TRBD1 matching 8 bases. J lost 6 bases, V lost 4 bases, and 8 bases had no gene match. CDR3 length equals 15 residues. From germline, CDR1 is SEHNR and CDR2 FQNEAQ (reference sequence).

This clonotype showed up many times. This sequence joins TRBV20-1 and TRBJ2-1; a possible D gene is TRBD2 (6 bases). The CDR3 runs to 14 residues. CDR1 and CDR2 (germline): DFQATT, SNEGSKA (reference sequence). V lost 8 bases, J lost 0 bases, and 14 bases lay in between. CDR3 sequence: CSPTSGVSYNEQFF. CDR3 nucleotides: TGCAGTCCGACCTCGGGAGTCTCCTACAATGAGCAGTTCTTC.

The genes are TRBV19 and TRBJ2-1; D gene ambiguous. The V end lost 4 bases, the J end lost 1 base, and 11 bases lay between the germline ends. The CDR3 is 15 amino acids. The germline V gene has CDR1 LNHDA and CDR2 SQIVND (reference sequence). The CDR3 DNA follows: TGTGCCAGTAGTACAGGTGGCGGTTCCTACAATGAGCAGTTCTTC. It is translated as CASSTGGGSYNEQFF.

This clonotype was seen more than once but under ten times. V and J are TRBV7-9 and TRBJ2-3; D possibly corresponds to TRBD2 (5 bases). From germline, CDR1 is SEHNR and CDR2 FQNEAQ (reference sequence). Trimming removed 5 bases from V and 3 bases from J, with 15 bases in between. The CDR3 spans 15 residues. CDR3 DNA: TGTGCCAGCAGCCAATGGAGGTTAGGTACAGATACGCAGTATTTT. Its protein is CASSQWRLGTDTQYF.

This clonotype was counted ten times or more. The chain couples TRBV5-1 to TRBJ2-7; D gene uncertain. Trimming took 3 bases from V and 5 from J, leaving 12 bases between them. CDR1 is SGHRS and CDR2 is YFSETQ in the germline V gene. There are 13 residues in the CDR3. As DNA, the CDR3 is TGCGCCAGCAGCTCCTCTGGTCGGGACGAGCAGTACTTC. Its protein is CASSSSGRDEQYF. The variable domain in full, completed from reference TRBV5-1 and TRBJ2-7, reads KAGVTQTPRYLIKTRGQQVTLSCSPISGHRSVSWYQQTPGQGLQFLFEYFSETQRNKGNFPGRFSGRQFSNSRSEMNVSTLELGDSALYLCASSSSGRDEQYFGPGTRLTVT.

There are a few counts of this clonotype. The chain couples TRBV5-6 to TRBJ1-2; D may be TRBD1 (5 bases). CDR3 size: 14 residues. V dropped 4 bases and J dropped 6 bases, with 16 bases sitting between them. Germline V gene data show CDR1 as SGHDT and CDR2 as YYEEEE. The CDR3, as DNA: TGTGCCAGCAGCCCAACTTGGGGGGAGGATGGCTACACCTTC. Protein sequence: CASSPTWGEDGYTF.

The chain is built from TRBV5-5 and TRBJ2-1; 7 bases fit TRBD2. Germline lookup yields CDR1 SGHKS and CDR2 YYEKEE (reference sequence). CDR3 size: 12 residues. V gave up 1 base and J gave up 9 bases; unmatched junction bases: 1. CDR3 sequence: CASSLTSAEQFF. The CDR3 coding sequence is TGTGCCAGCAGCTTGACTAGCGCTGAGCAGTTCTTC.

This chain's CDR3 is CSARGRGQSNTGELFF. Here the CDR3 DNA reads TGCAGTGCTAGAGGGCGGGGCCAATCGAACACCGGGGAGCTGTTTTTT. V is TRBV20-1 and J is TRBJ2-2; the D gene is possibly TRBD2 (6 bases). Germline V gene sequence: CDR1 DFQATT, CDR2 SNEGSKA (reference sequence). The V end was cut by 1 base, the J end by 0 bases, with 12 bases between. The CDR3 is 16 residues long.

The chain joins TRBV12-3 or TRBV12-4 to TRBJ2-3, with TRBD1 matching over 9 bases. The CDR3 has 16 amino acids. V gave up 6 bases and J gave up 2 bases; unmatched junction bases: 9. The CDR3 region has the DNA TGTGCCAGCAGAAGCCCGGGACAGGGATCCACAGATACGCAGTATTTT. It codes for CASRSPGQGSTDTQYF.

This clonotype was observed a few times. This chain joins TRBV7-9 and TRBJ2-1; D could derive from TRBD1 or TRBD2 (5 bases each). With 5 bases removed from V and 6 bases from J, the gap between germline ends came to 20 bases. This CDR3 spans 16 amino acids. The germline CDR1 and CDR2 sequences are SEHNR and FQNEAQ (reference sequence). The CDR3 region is CASSPLIPGHGNEQFF. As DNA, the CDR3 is TGTGCCAGCAGCCCCCTAATTCCGGGGCATGGCAATGAGCAGTTCTTC.

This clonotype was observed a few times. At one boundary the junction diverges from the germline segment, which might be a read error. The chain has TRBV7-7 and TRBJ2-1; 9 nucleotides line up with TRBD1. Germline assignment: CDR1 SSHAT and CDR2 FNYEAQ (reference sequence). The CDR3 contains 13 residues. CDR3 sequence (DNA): TGTGCTAGCAGCAAGGACAGGGGAAACGAGCAGTTCTTC. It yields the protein CASSKDRGNEQFF.

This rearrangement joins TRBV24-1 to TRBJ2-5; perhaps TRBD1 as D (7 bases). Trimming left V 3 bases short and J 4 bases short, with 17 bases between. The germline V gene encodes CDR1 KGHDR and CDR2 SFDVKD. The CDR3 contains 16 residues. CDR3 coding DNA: TGTGCCACCAGTGATGACCAGGGGGGTTTATCAGAGACCCAGTACTTC. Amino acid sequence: CATSDDQGGLSETQYF.

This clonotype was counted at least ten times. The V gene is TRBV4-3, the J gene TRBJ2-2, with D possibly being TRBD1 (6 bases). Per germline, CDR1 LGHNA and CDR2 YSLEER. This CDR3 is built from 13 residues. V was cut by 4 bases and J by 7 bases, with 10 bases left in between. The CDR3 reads CASSPQGNGELFF. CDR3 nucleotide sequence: TGCGCCAGCAGCCCTCAGGGGAACGGGGAGCTGTTTTTT.

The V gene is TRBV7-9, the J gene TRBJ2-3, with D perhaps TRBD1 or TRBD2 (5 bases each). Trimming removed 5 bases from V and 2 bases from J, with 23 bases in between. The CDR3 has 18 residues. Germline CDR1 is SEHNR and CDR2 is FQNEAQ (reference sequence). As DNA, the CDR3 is TGTGCCAGCAGCCGCGGTTTGACAGCGGACCTTTCCACAGATACGCAGTATTTT. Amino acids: CASSRGLTADLSTDTQYF. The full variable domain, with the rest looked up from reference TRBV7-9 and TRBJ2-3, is DTGVSQNPRHKITKRGQNVTFRCDPISEHNRLYWYRQTLGQGPEFLTYFQNEAQLEKSRLLSDRFSAERPKGSFSTLEIQRTEQGDSAMYLCASSRGLTADLSTDTQYFGPGTRLTVL.

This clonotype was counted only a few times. The CDR3 nucleotides are TGTGCCAGCAGTTTCGCCAGGACTGGGGCCAACGTCCTGACTTTC. It specifies CASSFARTGANVLTF. The chain couples TRBV28 to TRBJ2-6; D gene ambiguous. There are 15 residues in the CDR3. The V end was cut by 3 bases, the J end by 2 bases, with 8 bases between. The germline V gene encodes CDR1 MDHEN and CDR2 SYDVKM.

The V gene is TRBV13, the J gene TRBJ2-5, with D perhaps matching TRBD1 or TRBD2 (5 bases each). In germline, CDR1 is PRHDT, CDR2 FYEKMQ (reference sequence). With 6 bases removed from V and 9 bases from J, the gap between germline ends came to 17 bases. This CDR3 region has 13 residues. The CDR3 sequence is CASSVGTVGAQYF. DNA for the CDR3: TGTGCCAGCAGTGTAGGGACGGTGGGGGCCCAGTACTTC.

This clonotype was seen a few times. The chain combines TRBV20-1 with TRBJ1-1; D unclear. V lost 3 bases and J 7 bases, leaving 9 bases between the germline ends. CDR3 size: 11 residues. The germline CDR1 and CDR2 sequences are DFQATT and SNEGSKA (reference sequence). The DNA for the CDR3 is TGCAGTGCTAGCGACGCCTATGAAGCTTTCTTT. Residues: CSASDAYEAFF.

The CDR3 reads CSADLQGKSTEAFF. CDR3 DNA: TGCAGTGCTGACTTACAGGGGAAGAGCACTGAAGCTTTCTTT. This rearrangement joins TRBV20-1 to TRBJ1-1; 7 bases agree with TRBD1. The CDR3 consists of 14 residues. The V and J ends lost 5 bases and 4 bases, in that order; junction bases with no gene match: 10. Germline values: CDR1 DFQATT, CDR2 SNEGSKA (reference sequence).

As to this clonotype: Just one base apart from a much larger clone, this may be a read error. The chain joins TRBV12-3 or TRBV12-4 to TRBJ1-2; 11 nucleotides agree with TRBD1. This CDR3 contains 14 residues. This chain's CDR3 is CASYDRTGGYGYAF. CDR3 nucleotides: TGTGCCTCTTACGATCGGACAGGGGGCTATGGCTACGCCTTC.

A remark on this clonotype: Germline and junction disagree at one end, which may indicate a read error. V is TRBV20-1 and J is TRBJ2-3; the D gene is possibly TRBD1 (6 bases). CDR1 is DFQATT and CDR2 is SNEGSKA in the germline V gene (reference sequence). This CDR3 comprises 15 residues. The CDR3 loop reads CSAGIGGSWTDAQYF. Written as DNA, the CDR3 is TGCAGTGCTGGTATCGGTGGGAGTTGGACAGATGCGCAGTATTTT.

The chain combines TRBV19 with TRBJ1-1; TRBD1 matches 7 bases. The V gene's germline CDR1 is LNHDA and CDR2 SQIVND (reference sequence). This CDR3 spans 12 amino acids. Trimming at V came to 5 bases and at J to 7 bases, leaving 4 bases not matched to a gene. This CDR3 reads CASSAGQNEAFF. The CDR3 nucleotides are TGTGCCAGTAGTGCGGGACAGAATGAAGCTTTCTTT.

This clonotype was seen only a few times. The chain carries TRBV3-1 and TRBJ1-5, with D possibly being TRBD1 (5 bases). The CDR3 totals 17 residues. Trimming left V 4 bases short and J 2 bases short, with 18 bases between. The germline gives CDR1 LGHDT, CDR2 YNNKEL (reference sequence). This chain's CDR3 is CASSPRASQGGNQPQHF. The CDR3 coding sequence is TGTGCCAGCAGCCCCCGGGCCTCTCAGGGTGGCAATCAGCCCCAGCATTTT.

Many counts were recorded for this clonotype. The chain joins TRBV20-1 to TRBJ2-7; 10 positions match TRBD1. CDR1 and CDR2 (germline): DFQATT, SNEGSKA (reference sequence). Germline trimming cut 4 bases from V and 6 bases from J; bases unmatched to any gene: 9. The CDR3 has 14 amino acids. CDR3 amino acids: CSATTPGQGSEQYF. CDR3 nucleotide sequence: TGCAGTGCTACTACCCCGGGACAGGGGAGCGAGCAGTACTTC.

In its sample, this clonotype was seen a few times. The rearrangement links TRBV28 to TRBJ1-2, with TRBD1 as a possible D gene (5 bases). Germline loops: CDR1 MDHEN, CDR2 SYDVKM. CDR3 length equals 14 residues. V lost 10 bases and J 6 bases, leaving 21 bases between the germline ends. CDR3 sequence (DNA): TGTGCCATAGCGGGGGTTATGACGTCCGATGGCTACACCTTC. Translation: CAIAGVMTSDGYTF.